This TCR beta chain was profiled in a study of identifying expanded T cells in peripheral blood. CDR3 length: 15 amino acids. Germline CDR1 is MNHNS and CDR2 is SASEGT. V lost 7 bases and J 3 bases, leaving 19 bases between the germline ends. During the collection period, no donor immune events like infections were recorded. Only in-frame clones appear in the TCRdb table, and some are missing; sequencing was by immunoSEQ multiplex PCR. The data show approximately 100,000 clones, more than 85% seen once. The specimen sequenced was blood. This receptor was identified in a person between 18 and 75 years old in good health. V and J are TRBV6-1 and TRBJ2-7, with D possibly being TRBD1 or TRBD2 (5 bases each). The CDR3 protein is CASTGRGASYYEQYF. As DNA, the CDR3 is TGTGCCAGCACCGGACGAGGGGCTAGTTACTACGAGCAGTACTTC.